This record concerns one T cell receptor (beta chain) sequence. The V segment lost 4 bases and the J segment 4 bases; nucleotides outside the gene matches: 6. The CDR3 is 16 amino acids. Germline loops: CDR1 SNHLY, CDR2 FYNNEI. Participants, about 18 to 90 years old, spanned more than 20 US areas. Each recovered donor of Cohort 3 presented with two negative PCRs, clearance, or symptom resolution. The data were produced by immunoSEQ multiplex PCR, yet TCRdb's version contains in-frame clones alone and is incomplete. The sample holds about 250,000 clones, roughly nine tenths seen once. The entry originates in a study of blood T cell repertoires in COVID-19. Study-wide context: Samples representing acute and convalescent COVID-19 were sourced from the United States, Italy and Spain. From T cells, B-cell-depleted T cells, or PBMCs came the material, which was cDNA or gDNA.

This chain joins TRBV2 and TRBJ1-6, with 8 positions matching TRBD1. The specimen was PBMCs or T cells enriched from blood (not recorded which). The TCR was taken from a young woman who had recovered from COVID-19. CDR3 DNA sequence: TGTGCCAGCAGTGCTCAGCGACAGGGGTATAATTCACCCCTCCACTTT. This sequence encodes CASSAQRQGYNSPLHF. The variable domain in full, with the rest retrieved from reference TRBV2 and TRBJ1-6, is EPEVTQTPSHQVTQMGQEVILRCVPISNHLYFYWYRQILGQKVEFLVSFYNNEISEKSEIFDDQFSVERPDGSNFTLKIRSTKLEDSAMYFCASSAQRQGYNSPLHFGNGTRLTVT.